This T cell receptor (beta chain) was obtained from a study of T cells of healthy individuals. TCRdb re-derived calls from the 5' RACE reads in MiXCR, one entry per CDR3 protein. The repertoire holds about 57,000 distinct CDR3 sequences, around 16% seen once, with 4% to 5% in the top ten. This CDR3 contains 15 residues. Germline-derived CDR1 and CDR2 are SQVTM and ANQGSEA. V was trimmed by 3 bases and J by 3 bases, leaving 18 bases between them. The chain links TRBV29-1 to TRBJ2-7, with a tentative D call TRBD1 (5 bases). The TCR was taken from a human donor in good health. CDR3 in amino acids: CSVELLRGRSYEQYF. CDR3 nucleotides: TGCAGCGTTGAGTTATTAAGGGGTCGAAGCTACGAGCAGTACTTC.